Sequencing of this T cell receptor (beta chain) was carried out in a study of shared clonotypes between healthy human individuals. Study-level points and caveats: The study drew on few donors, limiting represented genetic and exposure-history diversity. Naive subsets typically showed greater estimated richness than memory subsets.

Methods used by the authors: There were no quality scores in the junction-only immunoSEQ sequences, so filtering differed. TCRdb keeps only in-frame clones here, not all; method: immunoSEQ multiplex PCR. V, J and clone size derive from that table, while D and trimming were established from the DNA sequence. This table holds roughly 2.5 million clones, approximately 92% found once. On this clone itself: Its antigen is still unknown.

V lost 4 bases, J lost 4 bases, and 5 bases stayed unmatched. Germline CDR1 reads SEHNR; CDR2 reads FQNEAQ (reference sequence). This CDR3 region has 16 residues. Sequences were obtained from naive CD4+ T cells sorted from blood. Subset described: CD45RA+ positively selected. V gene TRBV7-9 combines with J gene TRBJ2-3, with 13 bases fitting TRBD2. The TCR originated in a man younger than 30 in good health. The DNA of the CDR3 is TGTGCCAGCAGCTCGGGACTAGCGGGATCCTCAGATACGCAGTATTTT. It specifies CASSSGLAGSSDTQYF.